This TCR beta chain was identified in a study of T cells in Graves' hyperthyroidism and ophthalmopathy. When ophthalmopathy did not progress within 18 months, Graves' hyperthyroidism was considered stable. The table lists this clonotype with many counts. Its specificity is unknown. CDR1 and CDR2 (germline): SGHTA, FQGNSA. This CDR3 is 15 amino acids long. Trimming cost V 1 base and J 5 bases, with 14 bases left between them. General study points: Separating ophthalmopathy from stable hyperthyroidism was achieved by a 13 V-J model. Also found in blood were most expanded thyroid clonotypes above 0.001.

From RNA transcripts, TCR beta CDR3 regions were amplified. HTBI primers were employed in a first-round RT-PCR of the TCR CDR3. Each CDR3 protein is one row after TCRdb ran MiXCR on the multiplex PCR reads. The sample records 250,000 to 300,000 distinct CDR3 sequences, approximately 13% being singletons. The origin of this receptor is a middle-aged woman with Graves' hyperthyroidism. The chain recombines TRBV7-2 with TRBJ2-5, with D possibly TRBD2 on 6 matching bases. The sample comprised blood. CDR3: CASSLVFGGGETQYF. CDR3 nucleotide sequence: TGTGCCAGCAGCTTAGTTTTCGGCGGAGGGGAGACCCAGTACTTC.